This TCR beta chain was recorded in a study of blood T cell repertoires in COVID-19 (dated by TCRdb to 2019 to 2021). Broadly, across the study: Collaborator samples came from the United States, Italy and Spain and covered acute and convalescent phases of COVID-19. The samples were drawn from the first 160 participants of the ongoing ImmuneRACE study and from 1,254 subjects provided by 6 global collaborators. The dataset comprised deeply sampled blood TCRbeta repertoires from subjects exposed to, actively infected with, or recovered from COVID-19. The repertoires were released in a freely available public database intended as a resource for research on the immune response to SARS-CoV-2. HLA class I and class II types, where available, came from metadata supplied by the sample provider rather than from assay-based typing. The material from the prospective study consisted of cDNA or gDNA derived from T cells, B-cell-depleted T cells, or PBMCs. A de-identified subject ID, COVID-19 status, age in years and sex were almost always included in the sample metadata. Results and caveats for the whole study, not just this receptor: The quantity of clinical and demographic metadata differed by source and by participant and was supplied without curation.

From the cysteine through the phenylalanine, the CDR3 covers 14 amino acids. The CDR3 DNA has 42 bases and is translated from base 1. CDR1 and CDR2, looked up from the germline V gene, are MDHEN and SYDVKM. V is cut by 1 base and J by 10 bases, and the space between the germline ends is 11 bases. The immunoSEQ Assay, a bias-controlled multiplex PCR, was used to amplify TCRbeta CDR3 regions from genomic DNA. The paper's data handling went like this. Within the assay, amplification of reference gene primers was used to estimate how many nucleated cells each sample contained. Sequence reads were collapsed and filtered to measure the absolute abundance of every unique TCRbeta CDR3 rearrangement. For each sample, productive Simpson clonality was calculated as the square root of Simpson's diversity index across productive rearrangements. The clones in this table, taken by TCRdb from immuneACCESS, are in-frame only. Not every clone is retained; where verified, under half of the shortfall comes from an unresolved V gene, and the cause of the rest is unknown. V, J and clone size derive from that table, while D and trimming were established from the DNA sequence. The sample contains about 220,000 clones, roughly four fifths of them found a single time. The ten biggest clones cover less than 9.5% of the sample.

About this clone: The antigen this receptor binds is unknown. No quality values exist for individual bases; no much larger clone is one base distant.

One collaborating source in Seattle enrolled patients during active infection and followed them longitudinally through the course of disease. The collaborating institutions used their own protocols to collect whole blood in K2EDTA tubes. Collaborator samples were shipped for TCRbeta analysis as frozen whole blood, isolated PBMCs, or DNA extracted from either sample type. The chain joins TRBV28 to TRBJ1-6; no D gene call is confident. Sequences were obtained from peripheral blood. The receptor comes from a woman aged 80 or over with COVID-19, enrolled during active disease. The bases read TGTGCCAGCAGTTTATACGGGGTCCGCTCACCCCTCCACTTT. Its protein is CASSLYGVRSPLHF.